This passage covers 21 T cell receptor beta chains from one sample sequenced in a study of T cells after yellow fever vaccination (dated 2019 in TCRdb). To prepare the library, 5' RACE was applied. The data were produced on an Illumina HiSeq 2500. TCRdb reran the public reads through fastp at Q25 and MiXCR, keeping productive beta chains. For every CDR3 protein sequence, its rows merge into one entry that carries the most common genes and DNA. The sample yields 300,000 to 450,000 distinct CDR3 sequences; around 8.1% were counted once. 17% of the sample comes from the top ten. The sample's treatment or condition, from its label and the paper: live attenuated yellow fever vaccine strain. The input for sequencing was PBMCs, taken roughly seven weeks after the first yellow fever vaccination. The receptors originated from a man younger than 35 who received the YFV17D yellow fever vaccine.

Only a few counts were recorded for this clonotype. The chain joins TRBV6-2 or TRBV6-3 to TRBJ2-1, with TRBD2 matching 7 bases. This CDR3 has 13 residues. The germline V gene has CDR1 MNHEY and CDR2 SVGEGT. CDR3 in DNA: TGTTCCTCAGCGGGGAGCTCCTACAATGAGCAGTTCTTC. It codes for CSSAGSSYNEQFF.

V and J are TRBV6-6 and TRBJ1-2; D gene uncertain. This CDR3 contains 11 residues. The V end lost 3 bases, the J end lost 8 bases, and 7 bases lay between the germline ends. Germline V lookup: CDR1 MNHNY, CDR2 SVGAGI (reference sequence). The chain's CDR3 is CASSYLVGYTF. In DNA, the CDR3 is TGTGCCAGCAGTTATCTCGTCGGCTACACCTTC.

This clonotype was seen repeatedly, ten times or more. This chain links TRBV5-1 with TRBJ2-2; D unresolved. Germline values: CDR1 SGHRS, CDR2 YFSETQ. The V and J ends lost 0 bases and 2 bases respectively, with 8 bases between them. This CDR3 region has 15 residues. The CDR3 region is CASSLAETNTGELFF. The CDR3 DNA reads TGCGCCAGCAGCTTGGCCGAGACAAACACCGGGGAGCTGTTTTTT.

This clonotype was seen only a few times. The chain links TRBV7-2 to TRBJ1-2; no firm D call. This CDR3 region has 14 residues. Trimming took off 1 base at V and 0 bases at J, with 6 bases between the two ends. CDR1 and CDR2 (germline): SGHTA, FQGNSA. CDR3 loop: CASSLEHSNYGYTF. The CDR3, as DNA: TGTGCCAGCAGCTTAGAACATTCTAACTATGGCTACACCTTC.

J is TRBJ2-4 and V is TRBV7-9; D may be TRBD1 (5 bases). CDR3 length equals 14 residues. Looked up from germline, CDR1 is SEHNR and CDR2 is FQNEAQ (reference sequence). V was clipped by 5 bases and J by 11 bases, with 19 bases between them. Here the CDR3 DNA reads TGTGCCAGCAGCCCCGAACTACAGGCGAAGGTTCAGTACTTC. Encoded protein: CASSPELQAKVQYF.

This clonotype has more than one count but fewer than ten. This chain uses TRBV6-5 with TRBJ2-1, with D perhaps matching TRBD2 (6 bases). This CDR3 region has 12 residues. Germline CDR1 MNHEY, CDR2 SVGAGI. Trimming pared 4 bases from V and 9 bases from J, leaving 10 bases between. CDR3 amino acids: CASSFGGSEQFF. The CDR3 DNA reads TGTGCCAGCAGTTTTGGGGGGAGTGAGCAGTTCTTC.

This clonotype was seen more than once but under ten times. This chain connects TRBV5-1 to TRBJ2-3, with D maybe TRBD2 (6 bases). The V end was cut by 1 base, the J end by 2 bases, with 11 bases between. The CDR3 is made up of 15 amino acids. In germline, CDR1 is SGHRS, CDR2 YFSETQ. The CDR3 spells CASSLNTGDTDTQYF. In nucleotides, the CDR3 is TGCGCCAGCAGCTTGAATACGGGGGACACAGATACGCAGTATTTT.

The rearrangement links TRBV20-1 to TRBJ1-2; tentative D call: TRBD1 (6 bases). The germline V gene has CDR1 DFQATT and CDR2 SNEGSKA (reference sequence). V lost 8 bases and J lost 3, with 25 bases in between. The CDR3 is 16 amino acids. The CDR3 DNA reads as TGCAGTCCCCCCGAGGGTCTCGGCAGGGGATACTATGGCTACACCTTC. Amino acid sequence: CSPPEGLGRGYYGYTF.

The gene calls are TRBV12-3 or TRBV12-4 and TRBJ1-2; D is unresolved. Trimming took 5 bases from V and 0 from J, leaving 16 bases between them. CDR3 length: 16 amino acids. The CDR3 DNA is TGTGCCAGCAGTGCCCGGGTTGGGCCCTCTAACTATGGCTACACCTTC. Encoded protein: CASSARVGPSNYGYTF.

V usage is TRBV5-1 and J usage is TRBJ2-5; TRBD1 matches 9 bases. The CDR3 covers 14 residues. The germline gives CDR1 SGHRS, CDR2 YFSETQ. The V segment lost 7 bases and the J segment 5 bases; nucleotides outside the gene matches: 9. The CDR3 DNA reads as TGCGCCAGCGGACCGGGACAGGGAGTGGAGACCCAGTACTTC. This translates into CASGPGQGVETQYF.

The chain links TRBV6-5 to TRBJ1-6; the D gene is possibly TRBD1 (5 bases). This CDR3 contains 11 residues. Germline CDR1 and CDR2: MNHEY and SVGAGI. V gave up 7 bases and J gave up 15 bases, with 13 bases separating them. The CDR3: CASTDKGHLHF. CDR3 DNA sequence: TGTGCCAGCACGGATAAGGGGCACCTCCACTTT.

This clonotype has at least ten counts. The J gene is TRBJ2-1, the V gene TRBV20-1, with 8 bases aligning to TRBD2. V gave up 1 base and J gave up 4 bases; unmatched junction bases: 6. The CDR3 covers 15 residues. The germline gives CDR1 DFQATT, CDR2 SNEGSKA (reference sequence). DNA of the CDR3: TGCAGTGCTAGAGTGCAAGCGGGGGAGTACAATGAGCAGTTCTTC. Its translation: CSARVQAGEYNEQFF.

CDR3 region: CASSYGLVLRTDTQYF. The DNA of the CDR3 is TGTGCCAGCAGCTATGGACTAGTTCTTCGCACAGATACGCAGTATTTT. The chain is built from TRBV7-9 and TRBJ2-3; 7 bases line up with TRBD2. This CDR3 has 16 residues. The ends lost 4 bases at V and 1 base at J; junction bases unmatched: 8. Germline-derived CDR1 and CDR2 are SEHNR and FQNEAQ (reference sequence).

This clonotype was found a few times. This chain connects TRBV4-2 to TRBJ2-1; 10 bases are shared with TRBD2. Germline CDR1 is LGHNA and CDR2 is YNFKEQ. The CDR3 runs to 20 residues. The trim removed 0 bases at V and 2 bases at J, leaving 13 bases unmatched. The CDR3 reads CASSQDRGSGGRSTYNEQFF. The CDR3 DNA reads as TGTGCCAGCAGCCAAGATCGGGGTAGCGGGGGGCGATCAACCTACAATGAGCAGTTCTTC.

The chain recombines TRBV5-1 with TRBJ2-1, with TRBD1 identical over 9 bases. V trimming: 4 bases; J trimming: 3 bases; junction bases outside the gene matches: 5. Per germline, CDR1 SGHRS and CDR2 YFSETQ. This CDR3 has 15 amino acids. The CDR3 region has the DNA TGCGCCAGCAGCATAACAGGGGGCCGCTACAATGAGCAGTTCTTC. Translation gives CASSITGGRYNEQFF.

The chain uses TRBV3-1 and TRBJ2-5; 9 bases agree with TRBD2. V shed 6 bases and J 6 bases; nucleotides not matched to a gene: 8. Germline CDR1 and CDR2: LGHDT and YNNKEL (reference sequence). This CDR3 spans 14 amino acids. CDR3 loop: CASRLAGIEKTQYF. CDR3 sequence (DNA): TGTGCCAGCAGGCTAGCGGGGATTGAAAAGACCCAGTACTTC.

A note on this clonotype: Its ends do not fully match the called genes, so a read error is possible. The gene calls are TRBV6-6 and TRBJ1-2; the D gene is possibly TRBD1 (5 bases). Germline loops: CDR1 MNHNY, CDR2 SVGAGI (reference sequence). This CDR3 has 12 amino acids. This CDR3 reads CHSAGGNYGYTF. DNA of the CDR3: TGCCATTCAGCGGGGGGGAACTATGGCTACACCTTC.

This clonotype has only a few counts. The chain has TRBV13 and TRBJ2-7; 10 bases line up with TRBD1. The CDR3 loop spans 17 amino acids. Germline V CDR1 and CDR2: PRHDT, FYEKMQ (reference sequence). V lost 2 bases to trimming and J lost 0 bases; unmatched junction nucleotides: 7. As DNA, the CDR3 is TGTGCCAGCAGCTTACGGTCCGGGACAGGGGCCTCCTACGAGCAGTACGTC. Residues: CASSLRSGTGASYEQYV.

This clonotype was picked up a small number of times. The chain employs TRBV29-1 and TRBJ2-7, with TRBD2 identical over 7 bases. J lost 2 bases, V lost 4 bases, and 8 bases had no gene match. This CDR3 has 14 amino acids. Looked up from germline, CDR1 is SQVTM and CDR2 is ANQGSEA. CDR3 sequence: CSVVSGVAPYEQYV. DNA for the CDR3: TGCAGCGTTGTAAGCGGGGTAGCACCCTACGAGCAGTACGTC.

The gene calls are TRBV6-4 and TRBJ2-3, with 7 bases aligning to TRBD1. CDR1 MRHNA and CDR2 SNTAGT come from the germline V gene. The CDR3 extends over 14 amino acids. Unmatched junction bases numbered 7, after V lost 7 bases and J lost 3 bases. The CDR3 nucleotides read TGTGCCAGCAAGCCCGACAGGGCAACAGATACGCAGTATTTT. Its translation: CASKPDRATDTQYF.

The chain is built from TRBV7-8 and TRBJ2-5; 11 bases line up with TRBD2. This CDR3 is built from 14 residues. The V and J ends lost 4 bases and 5 bases, in that order; junction bases with no gene match: 3. Per germline, CDR1 SGHVS and CDR2 FQNEAQ. CDR3 nucleotide sequence: TGTGCCAGCAGCTCGATAGCGGGGGGGGAGACCCAGTACTTC. It is translated as CASSSIAGGETQYF. The whole variable domain, filled in from reference TRBV7-8 and TRBJ2-5, reads GAGVSQSPRYKVAKRGQDVALRCDPISGHVSLFWYQQALGQGPEFLTYFQNEAQLDKSGLPSDRFFAERPEGSVSTLKIQRTQQEDSAVYLCASSSIAGGETQYFGPGTRLLVL.